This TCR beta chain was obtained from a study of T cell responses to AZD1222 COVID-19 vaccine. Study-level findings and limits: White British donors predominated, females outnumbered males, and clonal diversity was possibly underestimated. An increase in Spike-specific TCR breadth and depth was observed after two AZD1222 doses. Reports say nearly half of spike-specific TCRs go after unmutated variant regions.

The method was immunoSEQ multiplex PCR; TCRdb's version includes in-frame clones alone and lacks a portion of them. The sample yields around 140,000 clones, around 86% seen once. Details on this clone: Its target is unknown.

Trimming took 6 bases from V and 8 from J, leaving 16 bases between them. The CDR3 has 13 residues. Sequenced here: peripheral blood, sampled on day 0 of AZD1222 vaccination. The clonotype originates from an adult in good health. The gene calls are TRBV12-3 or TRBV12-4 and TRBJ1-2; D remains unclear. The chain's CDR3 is CASRGPRTAGYTF. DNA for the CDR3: TGTGCCAGCAGAGGGCCGCGCACCGCAGGCTACACCTTC.